The 29 T cell receptor beta chains listed next were all sequenced from one sample in a study of shared clonotypes between healthy human individuals. Clones were read by immunoSEQ multiplex PCR, and TCRdb kept only the in-frame ones, dropping some. The table includes 470,000 or so clones, approximately 81% detected once. The sample comprised PBMCs. These receptors all stem from a woman in her thirties or forties in good health. Some clones in this sample may be carry-over from other donors' samples.

The V and J genes are TRBV11-2 and TRBJ2-5; 12 bases are shared with TRBD2. Germline CDR1 reads SGHAT; CDR2 reads FQNNGV. The CDR3 is made up of 15 amino acids. V dropped 4 bases and J dropped 5; count of bases not matched to a gene: 5. This CDR3 reads CASSSTGTSGETQYF. In nucleotides, the CDR3 is TGTGCCAGCAGCTCCACAGGGACTAGCGGGGAGACCCAGTACTTC.

The V call is TRBV5-4, the J call TRBJ1-1; TRBD1 matches at 7 bases. CDR1 is SGHNT and CDR2 is YYREEE in the germline V gene (reference sequence). This CDR3 is built from 14 residues. V lost 7 bases and J lost 5; bases outside the gene matches: 11. CDR3 in DNA: TGTGCCAGCTCATCCAGGGGGGCATGGACTGAAGCTTTCTTT. Its translation: CASSSRGAWTEAFF. Based on the CDR3 plus reference TRBV5-4 and TRBJ1-1, the full variable domain is ETGVTQSPTHLIKTRGQQVTLRCSSQSGHNTVSWYQQALGQGPQFIFQYYREEENGRGNFPPRFSGLQFPNYSSELNVNALELDDSALYLCASSSRGAWTEAFFGQGTRLTVV.

The CDR3 coding sequence is TGTGCCAGTAGTATAGCGTCAGCTAAAAACATTCAGTACTTC. Translation gives CASSIASAKNIQYF. The chain has TRBV19 and TRBJ2-4, with no clear D. Germline lookup yields CDR1 LNHDA and CDR2 SQIVND (reference sequence). V was clipped by 1 base and J by 4 bases, with 8 bases between them. The CDR3 runs to 14 residues.

As regards this clone: Other DNA sequences in this specimen translate into the identical CDR3. The chain links TRBV28 to TRBJ2-7, with no clear D. The CDR3 has 13 residues. Trimming left V 2 bases short and J 0 bases short, with 5 bases between. From germline, CDR1 is MDHEN and CDR2 SYDVKM. Here the CDR3 reads CASSLGGSYEQYF. For the CDR3, the DNA is TGTGCCAGCAGTTTAGGCGGCTCCTACGAGCAGTACTTC.

CDR3 in DNA: TGCGCCAGCAGCCAAGATTCAGGGGACTTCCACGAGCAGTACTTC. This encodes CASSQDSGDFHEQYF. This rearrangement joins TRBV4-3 to TRBJ2-7; either TRBD1 or TRBD2 may supply D (6 bases each). There are 15 residues in the CDR3. Germline assignment: CDR1 LGHNA and CDR2 YSLEER. Trimming shortened V by 0 bases and J by 5 bases, and 14 bases separated the two germline ends.

The V and J genes are TRBV28 and TRBJ1-4, with D perhaps matching TRBD1 (5 bases). Germline V gives CDR1 MDHEN, CDR2 SYDVKM. V lost 6 bases, J lost 2 bases, and 7 bases lay in between. The CDR3 runs to 13 residues. For the CDR3, the DNA is TGTGCCAGCAGGGGGCCCACTAATGAAAAACTGTTTTTT. This gives the protein CASRGPTNEKLFF.

In its sample, this clone was seen once. The gene calls are TRBV7-3 and TRBJ2-3; D uncertain. Germline loops: CDR1 SGHTA, CDR2 FQGTGA. The CDR3 length is 17 residues. The V gene lost 2 bases and the J gene lost 2 bases, with 17 bases spanning the gap. The CDR3 sequence: CASSLGLVPVPTDTQYF. The DNA for the CDR3 is TGTGCCAGCAGCTTAGGTTTGGTACCTGTCCCCACAGATACGCAGTATTTT.

This chain links TRBV28 with TRBJ2-7; 12 bases line up with TRBD1. Germline CDR1 MDHEN, CDR2 SYDVKM. V lost 8 bases, J lost 4 bases, and 12 bases stayed unmatched. CDR3 length equals 16 residues. The CDR3 nucleotides read TGTGCCAGCCGGACCCAGTGGGGACAGGGGGCTTACGAGCAGTACTTC. Translated: CASRTQWGQGAYEQYF. The full variable domain, completed using reference TRBV28 and TRBJ2-7, is DVKVTQSSRYLVKRTGEKVFLECVQDMDHENMFWYRQDPGLGLRLIYFSYDVKMKEKGDIPEGYSVSREKKERFSLILESASTNQTSMYLCASRTQWGQGAYEQYFGPGTRLTVT.

Turning to this clone: A read error is the likely source, as a far larger clone sits one nucleotide away. Other DNA sequences in the sample encode the same CDR3. J is TRBJ1-1 and V is TRBV11-1, with D uncertain. This CDR3 spans 15 amino acids. V lost 5 bases to trimming and J lost 1 base, with 14 bases between them. Per germline, CDR1 SGHAT and CDR2 FQDESV (reference sequence). The CDR3 sequence: CASSQRTAGNTEAFF. The CDR3 bases are TGTGCCAGCAGCCAAAGGACGGCAGGGAACACTGAAGCTTTCTTT.

This clone showed up just once. The chain combines TRBV5-6 with TRBJ1-1, with TRBD1 matching over 11 bases. The CDR3 loop spans 14 amino acids. Losses at the gene ends were 3 bases for V and 7 bases for J; bases not matched to a gene: 5. CDR1 is SGHDT, CDR2 YYEEEE, per germline. CDR3 DNA: TGTGCCAGCAGCTGGGACAGGGGGGTTGGTGAAGCTTTCTTT. It is translated as CASSWDRGVGEAFF.

This clone was detected only once. The CDR3: CASSLARGGTIYF. The CDR3 DNA is TGTGCCAGCAGCTTAGCGCGGGGAGGCACCATATATTTT. The rearrangement joins TRBV13 to TRBJ1-3; D uncertain. CDR3 length: 13 amino acids. V was cut by 1 base and J by 9 bases, with 10 bases left in between. CDR1 and CDR2 from the germline V gene are PRHDT and FYEKMQ (reference sequence).

The rearrangement uses TRBV7-6 and TRBJ1-5; D perhaps matches TRBD1 (6 bases). The V and J ends lost 4 bases and 2 bases respectively, with 9 bases between them. CDR1 and CDR2 (germline): SGHVS, FNYEAQ. The CDR3 covers 14 residues. The CDR3 loop reads CASSSRGGNQPQHF. The CDR3 bases are TGTGCCAGCAGCTCCAGGGGTGGCAATCAGCCCCAGCATTTT.

The V gene is TRBV5-1, the J gene TRBJ2-3; D gene unclear. This CDR3 comprises 14 residues. The germline gives CDR1 SGHRS, CDR2 YFSETQ. V was cut by 2 bases and J by 2 bases, with 9 bases left in between. CDR3 nucleotide sequence: TGCGCCAGCAGCTTAATGTCATACACAGATACGCAGTATTTT. Protein sequence: CASSLMSYTDTQYF. Combining the CDR3 with reference TRBV5-1 and TRBJ2-3 gives the whole variable domain KAGVTQTPRYLIKTRGQQVTLSCSPISGHRSVSWYQQTPGQGLQFLFEYFSETQRNKGNFPGRFSGRQFSNSRSEMNVSTLELGDSALYLCASSLMSYTDTQYFGPGTRLTVL.

This clone appeared a single time. The genes are TRBV6-1 and TRBJ1-5; 7 nucleotides align to TRBD1. After removal of 4 bases from V and 11 bases from J, the junction contained 8 bases not matched to a gene. Germline V gene data show CDR1 as MNHNS and CDR2 as SASEGT. CDR3 length: 13 amino acids. The CDR3 spells CASSVQGDRAQHF. CDR3 sequence (DNA): TGTGCCAGCAGTGTGCAGGGAGACAGGGCCCAGCATTTT.

The chain joins TRBV11-3 to TRBJ2-1, with 9 bases lining up with TRBD2. Germline-derived CDR1 and CDR2 are SGHNT and YENEEA. The V gene end was trimmed by 3 bases and the J gene end by 7 bases; junction bases not matched to a gene: 10. The CDR3 has 16 residues. In DNA form, the CDR3 reads TGTGCCAGCAGCTTGGTAGCGGGAGAGTTCCCTAATGAGCAGTTCTTC. Residues: CASSLVAGEFPNEQFF.

The chain employs TRBV6-1 and TRBJ1-2, with 9 bases lining up with TRBD1. The length of the CDR3 is 14 residues. The J segment lost 5 bases and the V segment lost 7 bases, leaving 8 bases of the junction unmatched. Per germline, CDR1 MNHNS and CDR2 SASEGT. In nucleotides, the CDR3 is TGTGCCAGCACCCTACCCGGGACAGGGTATGGCTACACCTTC. This sequence encodes CASTLPGTGYGYTF.

The V gene is TRBV5-1, the J gene TRBJ1-4; 9 bases match TRBD1. CDR3 length equals 17 residues. Per the germline V gene, CDR1 is SGHRS and CDR2 is YFSETQ. V shed 0 bases and J 3 bases; nucleotides not matched to a gene: 6. The CDR3: CASSLATQGAANEKLFF. CDR3 bases: TGCGCCAGCAGCTTGGCGACACAGGGGGCGGCTAATGAAAAACTGTTTTTT.

The J gene is TRBJ2-1, the V gene TRBV5-1; a weak D match, TRBD1 (6 bases). Germline V gene lookup returns CDR1 SGHRS and CDR2 YFSETQ. Trimming stripped 0 bases from V and 2 bases from J, with 9 bases between. CDR3 length: 15 amino acids. The CDR3 nucleotides read TGCGCCAGCAGCTTGGCACAGGGCCCCTACAATGAGCAGTTCTTC. The encoded protein is CASSLAQGPYNEQFF.

The V and J genes are TRBV6-5 and TRBJ2-7; D possibly corresponds to TRBD2 (6 bases). Germline CDR1 is MNHEY and CDR2 is SVGAGI. Trimming shortened V by 2 bases and J by 2 bases, and 10 bases separated the two germline ends. This CDR3 has 14 residues. The CDR3 bases are TGTGCCAGCAGTTACGGGGGGACCCCCTACGAGCAGTACTTC. Protein sequence: CASSYGGTPYEQYF.

Comment on this clone: It differs at one base from a far larger clone, so likely a read error. The same CDR3 can be traced to other DNA sequences in this sample. The chain recombines TRBV5-4 with TRBJ2-2; D is unclear. The CDR3 extends over 16 amino acids. The germline V gene encodes CDR1 SGHNT and CDR2 YYREEE (reference sequence). The CDR3 loop reads CASSLDRLANTGELFF. CDR3 sequence (DNA): TGTGCCAGCAGCTTGGATAGACTCGCGAACACAGGGGAGCTGTTTTTT.

This clone was seen ten or more times. The V gene is TRBV5-1, the J gene TRBJ1-1; 8 bases map to TRBD1. In germline, CDR1 is SGHRS, CDR2 YFSETQ. Trimming removed 4 bases from V and 3 bases from J; junction bases left unmatched: 14. The CDR3 runs 17 residues. CDR3 in amino acids: CASSRSPLGQGDTEAFF. CDR3 in DNA: TGCGCCAGCAGCCGATCCCCCCTTGGACAGGGAGACACTGAAGCTTTCTTT.

The chain couples TRBV10-3 to TRBJ1-3; D ambiguous. Germline V gene sequence: CDR1 ENHRY, CDR2 SYGVKD. The V and J ends lost 1 base and 0 bases respectively, with 7 bases between them. This CDR3 has 15 residues. This chain's CDR3 is CAISELRGSGNTIYF. The DNA for the CDR3 is TGTGCCATCAGTGAGTTGCGCGGCTCTGGAAACACCATATATTTT.

The chain is built from TRBV7-2 and TRBJ2-7, with D unclear. The germline V gene encodes CDR1 SGHTA and CDR2 FQGNSA. V dropped 5 bases and J dropped 0 bases, with 11 bases sitting between them. This CDR3 spans 14 amino acids. CDR3 DNA sequence: TGTGCCAGCAGCCCCCGACCGAGCTCCTACGAGCAGTACTTC. Its translation: CASSPRPSSYEQYF.

The CDR3 protein is CASSDGRAIMNTEAFF. CDR3 nucleotides: TGTGCCAGCAGTGATGGGCGTGCCATCATGAACACTGAAGCTTTCTTT. This chain uses TRBV2 with TRBJ1-1; D not certain. Trimming took off 3 bases at V and 0 bases at J, with 14 bases between the two ends. The CDR3 loop spans 16 amino acids. Germline CDR1 is SNHLY and CDR2 is FYNNEI.

This clone was detected only a few times. The genes are TRBV6-1 and TRBJ1-1, with 9 bases fitting TRBD1. The CDR3 consists of 15 residues. The germline gives CDR1 MNHNS, CDR2 SASEGT. J was trimmed by 0 bases and V by 5 bases; bases with no gene match: 4. The CDR3 sequence: CASSTGGWLNTEAFF. For the CDR3, the DNA is TGTGCCAGCAGTACAGGGGGCTGGTTGAACACTGAAGCTTTCTTT.

Concerning this clone: A far larger clone is just one base off, so this is likely a read error. J is TRBJ1-5 and V is TRBV10-2; D gene uncertain. The germline CDR1 and CDR2 sequences are WSHSY and SAAADI. This CDR3 is 12 amino acids long. CDR3 region: CACSDHRQPQHF. For the CDR3, the DNA is TGCGCCTGCAGTGACCACAGACAGCCCCAGCATTTT.

Concerning this clone itself: One end of the junction varies from germline; a read error may be responsible. In DNA, the CDR3 is TGTACCAGCAGCTTAGCGGGACAGCACACTGAAGCTTCCTTT. Encoded protein: CTSSLAGQHTEASF. The chain recombines TRBV7-2 with TRBJ1-1, with 7 bases identical to TRBD1. The CDR3 is 14 amino acids. The germline V gene has CDR1 SGHTA and CDR2 FQGNSA.

The chain uses TRBV4-1 and TRBJ2-2; 10 bases agree with TRBD2. With 1 base clipped from V and 8 bases from J, the junction kept 4 bases outside the gene matches. The CDR3 has 15 residues. Germline V CDR1 and CDR2: MGHRA, YSYEKL. The CDR3 DNA is TGCGCCAGCAGCCAAGGGAATAGCGGGAGGGGGGAGCTGTTTTTT. Amino acid sequence: CASSQGNSGRGELFF.

CDR3 sequence: CASSGTSGLSEQFF. For the CDR3, the DNA is TGTGCCAGTAGTGGGACTAGCGGGCTTAGTGAGCAGTTCTTC. The V and J genes are TRBV19 and TRBJ2-1; 12 bases agree with TRBD2. In germline, CDR1 is LNHDA, CDR2 SQIVND (reference sequence). J gave up 9 bases and V 5 bases, and 5 bases lay outside the gene matches. The CDR3 runs to 14 residues.